This T cell receptor (beta chain) comes out of a study of T cells after yellow fever vaccination (dated by TCRdb to between 2019 and 2020). Study-level background: The SMART-Seq v4 Ultra Low Input RNA kit was used to prepare libraries from fractions with low cell numbers. The cohort comprised two healthy male donors, one aged 18 to 29 and one aged 30 to 40 years. Blood samples were taken at several timepoints before and after primary and secondary immunization, and bulk PBMC replicates and cell subsets were isolated. To follow T-cell clones before and after primary and booster YFV17D yellow fever vaccination, bulk TCR alpha and beta repertoires were sequenced over time.

The CDR3 numbers 15 residues from cysteine through phenylalanine. The sequence is cut down to CDR3 DNA, 45 bases in frame from base 1. V has 6 bases trimmed and J has 4 bases trimmed; junction bases matching no gene number 9. Synthesis of TCR cDNA relied on 5'RACE template switching, a step that introduced a universal primer site along with unique molecular identifiers. cDNA synthesis was primed from both the TCR alpha and TCR beta constant segments. Library amplification involved two PCR steps, and the second step added sample barcodes and sequencing adapters. Sequencing of libraries was done on Illumina HiSeq 2500 (2x100 bp) or NovaSeq (2x150 bp). The paper's processing steps were these. MIGEC handled demultiplexing of reads and collapsing into UMI consensus sequences, while MiXCR performed V(D)J alignment. Vaccine-responding clonotypes were identified with edgeR using replicate PBMC samples, with FDR below 0.01 and a log2 fold change above 5 up to day 15 being required. Each bulk clonotype received a CD4 or CD8 identity based on whether the sequenced CD4 or CD8 repertoire contained that clonotype at higher abundance. Using fastp at Q25 and MiXCR, TCRdb reprocessed the public reads and kept productive beta chains. Every distinct CDR3 protein forms one entry, paired with its most common genes and DNA. The V and J calls here are based on TCRdb, not the publication. The sample table contains hundreds of thousands of distinct CDR3 sequences; only one count was recorded for roughly an eighth of them. In total, the top ten clones hold 14% to 15% of the sample.

This clonotype was seen more than once but under ten times. The antigen it recognizes is unknown. No much larger clone exists at a distance of one base, and base qualities are not known. What this sample's treatment or condition label stands for: live attenuated yellow fever vaccine strain. At every blood-draw timepoint, two biological replicates of bulk PBMCs were collected. A standard Ficoll-Paque protocol was used to isolate PBMCs from peripheral blood. TriZol was used to extract RNA from bulk PBMCs, CD4 and CD8 fractions, and dextramer-positive and dextramer-negative fractions. Overall study outcomes, separate from this receptor: After the booster, most clones that had expanded after primary vaccination were detected again (around 95% of CD4 and about 88% of CD8), suggesting broad maintenance of memory. Because only a couple of donors were included in the study, the extent to which the findings can be generalized is limited. A small share of clonotypes occurred in both CD4 and CD8 compartments, likely arising from convergent recombination. Computational filtering was required because FACS-sorted repertoires could contain abundant contaminating clonotypes from the bulk population. The secondary T-cell response was weaker than the primary response but faster, peaking on day 5 instead of day 15.

In this chain, TRBV12-3 or TRBV12-4 is recombined with TRBJ2-3; 8 middle bases align to TRBD1. This TCR was sampled from a man aged 25 to 45 who received the YFV17D yellow fever vaccine. Sequenced material: PBMCs, taken on the day of the yellow fever booster vaccination. The DNA is as follows: TGTGCCAGCAGACGACAGGGGCTAGAGGCAGATACGCAGTATTTT. Translated, this is CASRRQGLEADTQYF.